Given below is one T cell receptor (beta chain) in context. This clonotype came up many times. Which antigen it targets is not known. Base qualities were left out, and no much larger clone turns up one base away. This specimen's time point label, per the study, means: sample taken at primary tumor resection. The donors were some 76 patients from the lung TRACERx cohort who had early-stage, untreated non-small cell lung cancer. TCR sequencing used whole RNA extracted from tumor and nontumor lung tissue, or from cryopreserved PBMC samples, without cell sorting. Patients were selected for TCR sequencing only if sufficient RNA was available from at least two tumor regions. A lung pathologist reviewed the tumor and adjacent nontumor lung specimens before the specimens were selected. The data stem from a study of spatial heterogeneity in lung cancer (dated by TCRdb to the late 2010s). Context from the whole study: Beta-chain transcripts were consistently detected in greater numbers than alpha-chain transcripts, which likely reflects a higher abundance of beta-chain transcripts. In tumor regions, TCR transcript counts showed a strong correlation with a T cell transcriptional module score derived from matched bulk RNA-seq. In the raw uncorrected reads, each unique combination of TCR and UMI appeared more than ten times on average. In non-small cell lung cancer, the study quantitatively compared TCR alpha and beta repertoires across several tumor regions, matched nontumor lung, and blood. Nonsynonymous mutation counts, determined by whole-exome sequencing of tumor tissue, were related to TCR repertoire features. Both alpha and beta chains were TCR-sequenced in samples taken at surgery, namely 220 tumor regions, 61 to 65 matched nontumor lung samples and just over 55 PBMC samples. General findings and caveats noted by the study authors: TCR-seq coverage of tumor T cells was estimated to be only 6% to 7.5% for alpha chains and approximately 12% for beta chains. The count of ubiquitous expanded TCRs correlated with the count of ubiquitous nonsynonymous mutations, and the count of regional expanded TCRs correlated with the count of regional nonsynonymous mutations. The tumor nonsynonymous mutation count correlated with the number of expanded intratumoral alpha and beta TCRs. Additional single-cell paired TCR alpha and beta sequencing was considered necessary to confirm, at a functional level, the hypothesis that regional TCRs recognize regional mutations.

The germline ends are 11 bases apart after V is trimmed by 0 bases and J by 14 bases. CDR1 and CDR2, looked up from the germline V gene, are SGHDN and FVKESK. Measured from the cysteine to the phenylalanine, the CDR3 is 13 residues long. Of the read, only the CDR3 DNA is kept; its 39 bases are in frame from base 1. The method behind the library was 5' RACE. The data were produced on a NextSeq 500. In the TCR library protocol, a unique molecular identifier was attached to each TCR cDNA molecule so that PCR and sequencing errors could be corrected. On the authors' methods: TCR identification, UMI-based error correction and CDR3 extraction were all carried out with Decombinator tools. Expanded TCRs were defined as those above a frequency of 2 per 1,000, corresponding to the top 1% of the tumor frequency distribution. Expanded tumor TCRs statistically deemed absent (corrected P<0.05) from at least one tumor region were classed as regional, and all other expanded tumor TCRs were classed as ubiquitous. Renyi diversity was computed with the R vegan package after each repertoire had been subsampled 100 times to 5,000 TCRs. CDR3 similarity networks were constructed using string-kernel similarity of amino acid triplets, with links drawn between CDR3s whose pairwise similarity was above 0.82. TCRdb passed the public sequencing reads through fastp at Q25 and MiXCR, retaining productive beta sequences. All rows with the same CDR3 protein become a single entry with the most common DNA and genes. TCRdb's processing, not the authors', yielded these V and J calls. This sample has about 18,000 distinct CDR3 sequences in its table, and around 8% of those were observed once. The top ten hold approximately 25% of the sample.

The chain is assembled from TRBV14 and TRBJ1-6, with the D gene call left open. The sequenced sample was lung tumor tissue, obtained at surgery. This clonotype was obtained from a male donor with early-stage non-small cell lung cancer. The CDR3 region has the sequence CASSQERIKALHF. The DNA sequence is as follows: TGTGCCAGCAGCCAAGAAAGGATAAAGGCCCTCCACTTT. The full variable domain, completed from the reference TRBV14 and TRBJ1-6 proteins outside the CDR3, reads EAGVTQFPSHSVIEKGQTVTLRCDPISGHDNLYWYRRVMGKEIKFLLHFVKESKQDESGMPNNRFLAERTGGTYSTLKVQPAELEDSGVYFCASSQERIKALHFGNGTRLTVT.